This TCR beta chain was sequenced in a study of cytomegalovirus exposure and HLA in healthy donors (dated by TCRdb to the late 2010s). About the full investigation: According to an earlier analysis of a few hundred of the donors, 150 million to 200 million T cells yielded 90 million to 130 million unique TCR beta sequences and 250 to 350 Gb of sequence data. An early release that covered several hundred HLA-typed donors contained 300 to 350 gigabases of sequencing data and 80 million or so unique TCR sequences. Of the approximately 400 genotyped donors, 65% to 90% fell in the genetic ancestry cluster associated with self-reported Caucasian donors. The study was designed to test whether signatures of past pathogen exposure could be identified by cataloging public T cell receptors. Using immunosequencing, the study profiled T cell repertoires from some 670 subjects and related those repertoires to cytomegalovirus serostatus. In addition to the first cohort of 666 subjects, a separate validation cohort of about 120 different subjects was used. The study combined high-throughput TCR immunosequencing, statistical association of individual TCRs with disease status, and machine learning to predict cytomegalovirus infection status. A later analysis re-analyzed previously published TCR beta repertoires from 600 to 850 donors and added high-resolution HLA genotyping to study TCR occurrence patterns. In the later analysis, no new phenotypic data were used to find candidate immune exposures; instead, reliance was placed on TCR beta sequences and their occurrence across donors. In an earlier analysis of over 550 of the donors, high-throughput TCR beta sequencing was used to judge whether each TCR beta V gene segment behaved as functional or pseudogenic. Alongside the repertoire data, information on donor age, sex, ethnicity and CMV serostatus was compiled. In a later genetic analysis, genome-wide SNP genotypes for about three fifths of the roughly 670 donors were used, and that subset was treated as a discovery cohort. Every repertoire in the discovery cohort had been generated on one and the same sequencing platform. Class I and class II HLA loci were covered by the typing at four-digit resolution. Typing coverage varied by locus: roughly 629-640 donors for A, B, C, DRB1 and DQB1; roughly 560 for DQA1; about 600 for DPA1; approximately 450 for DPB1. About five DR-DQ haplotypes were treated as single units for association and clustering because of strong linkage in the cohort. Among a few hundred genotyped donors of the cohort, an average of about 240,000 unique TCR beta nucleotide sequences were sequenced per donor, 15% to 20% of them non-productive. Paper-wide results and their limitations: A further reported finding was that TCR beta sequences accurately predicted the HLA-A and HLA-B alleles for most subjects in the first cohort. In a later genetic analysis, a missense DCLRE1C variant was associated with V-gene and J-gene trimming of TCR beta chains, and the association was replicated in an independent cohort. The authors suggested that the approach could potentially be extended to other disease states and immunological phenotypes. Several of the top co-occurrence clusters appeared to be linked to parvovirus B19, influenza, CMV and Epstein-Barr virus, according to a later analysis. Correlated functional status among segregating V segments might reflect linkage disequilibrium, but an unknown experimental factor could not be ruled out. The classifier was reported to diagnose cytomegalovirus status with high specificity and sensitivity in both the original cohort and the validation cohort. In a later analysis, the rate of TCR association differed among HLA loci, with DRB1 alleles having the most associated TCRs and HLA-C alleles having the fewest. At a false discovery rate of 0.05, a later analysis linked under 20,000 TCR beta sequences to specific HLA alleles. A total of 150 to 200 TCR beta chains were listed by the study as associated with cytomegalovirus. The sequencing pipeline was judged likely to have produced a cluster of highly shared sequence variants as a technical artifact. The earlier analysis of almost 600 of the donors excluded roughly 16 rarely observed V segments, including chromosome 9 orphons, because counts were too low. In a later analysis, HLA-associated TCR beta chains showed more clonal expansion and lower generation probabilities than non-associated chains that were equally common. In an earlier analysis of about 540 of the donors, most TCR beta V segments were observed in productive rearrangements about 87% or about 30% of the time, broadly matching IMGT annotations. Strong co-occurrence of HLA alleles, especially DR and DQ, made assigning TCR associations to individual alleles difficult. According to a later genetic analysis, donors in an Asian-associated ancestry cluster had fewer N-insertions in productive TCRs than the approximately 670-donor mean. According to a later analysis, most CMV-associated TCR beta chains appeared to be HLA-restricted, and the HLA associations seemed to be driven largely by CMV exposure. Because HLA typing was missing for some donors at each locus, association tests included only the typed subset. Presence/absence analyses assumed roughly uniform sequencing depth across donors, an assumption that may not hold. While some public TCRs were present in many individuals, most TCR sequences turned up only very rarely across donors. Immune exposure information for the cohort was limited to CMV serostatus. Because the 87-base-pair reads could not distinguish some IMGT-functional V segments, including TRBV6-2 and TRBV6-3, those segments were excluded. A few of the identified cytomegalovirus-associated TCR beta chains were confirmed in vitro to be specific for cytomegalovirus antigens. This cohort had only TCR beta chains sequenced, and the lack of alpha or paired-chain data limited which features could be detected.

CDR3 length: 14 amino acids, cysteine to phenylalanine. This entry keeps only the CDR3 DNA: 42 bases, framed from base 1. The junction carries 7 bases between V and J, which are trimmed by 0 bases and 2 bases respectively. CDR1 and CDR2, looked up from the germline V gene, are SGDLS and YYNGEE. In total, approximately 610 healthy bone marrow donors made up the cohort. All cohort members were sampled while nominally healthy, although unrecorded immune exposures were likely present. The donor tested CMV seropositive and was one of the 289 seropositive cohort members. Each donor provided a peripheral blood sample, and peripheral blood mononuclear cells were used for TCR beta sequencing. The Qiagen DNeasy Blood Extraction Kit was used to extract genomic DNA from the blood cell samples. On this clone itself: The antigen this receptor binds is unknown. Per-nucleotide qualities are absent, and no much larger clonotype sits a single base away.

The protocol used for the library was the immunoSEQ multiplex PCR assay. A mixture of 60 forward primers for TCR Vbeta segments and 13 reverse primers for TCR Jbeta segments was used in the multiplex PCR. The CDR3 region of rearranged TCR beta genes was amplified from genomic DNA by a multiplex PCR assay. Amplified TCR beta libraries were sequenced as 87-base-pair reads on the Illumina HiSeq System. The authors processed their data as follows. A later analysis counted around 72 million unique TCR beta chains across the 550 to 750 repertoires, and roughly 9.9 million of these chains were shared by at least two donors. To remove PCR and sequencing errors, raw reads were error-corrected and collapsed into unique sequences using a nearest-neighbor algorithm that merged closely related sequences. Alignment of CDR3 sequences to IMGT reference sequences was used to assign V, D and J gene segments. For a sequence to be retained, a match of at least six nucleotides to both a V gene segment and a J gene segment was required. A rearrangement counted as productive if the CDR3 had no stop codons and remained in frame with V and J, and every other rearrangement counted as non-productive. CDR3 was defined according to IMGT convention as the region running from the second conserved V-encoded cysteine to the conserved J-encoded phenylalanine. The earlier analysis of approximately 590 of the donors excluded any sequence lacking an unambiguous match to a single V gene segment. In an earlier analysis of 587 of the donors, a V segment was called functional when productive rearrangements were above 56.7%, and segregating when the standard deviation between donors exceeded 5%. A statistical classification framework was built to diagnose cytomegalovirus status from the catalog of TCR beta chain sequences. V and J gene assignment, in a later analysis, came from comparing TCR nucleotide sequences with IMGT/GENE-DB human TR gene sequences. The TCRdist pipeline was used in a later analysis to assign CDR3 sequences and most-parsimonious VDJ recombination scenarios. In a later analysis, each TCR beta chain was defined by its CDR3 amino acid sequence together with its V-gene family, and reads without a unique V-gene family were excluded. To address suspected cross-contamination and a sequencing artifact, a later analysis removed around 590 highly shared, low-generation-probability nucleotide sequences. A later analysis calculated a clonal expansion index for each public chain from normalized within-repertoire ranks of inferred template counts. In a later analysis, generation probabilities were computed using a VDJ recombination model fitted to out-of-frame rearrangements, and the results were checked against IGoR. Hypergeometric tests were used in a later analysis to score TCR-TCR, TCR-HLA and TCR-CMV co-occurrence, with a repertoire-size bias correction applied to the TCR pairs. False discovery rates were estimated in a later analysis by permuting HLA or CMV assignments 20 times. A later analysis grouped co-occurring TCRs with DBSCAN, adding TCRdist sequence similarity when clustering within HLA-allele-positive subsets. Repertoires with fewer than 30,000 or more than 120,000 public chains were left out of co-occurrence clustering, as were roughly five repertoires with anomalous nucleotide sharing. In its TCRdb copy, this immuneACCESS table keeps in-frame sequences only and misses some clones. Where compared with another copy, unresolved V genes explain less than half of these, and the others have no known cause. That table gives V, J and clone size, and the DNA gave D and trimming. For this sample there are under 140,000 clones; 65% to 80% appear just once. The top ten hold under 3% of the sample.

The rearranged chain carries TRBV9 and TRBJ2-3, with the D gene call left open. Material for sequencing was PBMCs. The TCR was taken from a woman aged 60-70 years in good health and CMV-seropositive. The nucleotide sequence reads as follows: TGTGCCAGCAGCGTAGGGGCTGACACAGATACGCAGTATTTT. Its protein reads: CASSVGADTDTQYF.